Described below is a single T cell receptor beta chain sequence and its context. Its antigen is as yet unknown. This sample was taken from a study of shared clonotypes between healthy human individuals. For the study at large: Donors had three CD4 naive, three CD4 memory, two CD8 naive and one CD8 memory plate apiece.

This CDR3 has 15 residues. V was shortened by 4 bases and J by 0 bases, with 10 bases between the two germline ends. CDR1 and CDR2 (germline): SGHNT, YYREEE (reference sequence). Study results and caveats: Only blood was sampled; tissue repertoires likely differ. Naive subsets usually exceeded memory subsets in estimated richness. Sharing across four donors was highest in naive CD4 (roughly 5%) and lowest in memory CD8 (roughly 0.4%).

Profiled with immunoSEQ multiplex PCR; TCRdb holds only in-frame clones, not every one. This table has around 700,000 clones, about 91% appearing once. Naive CD8 cells comprised CD45RO-negative, CCR7-positively selected cells, excluding terminally differentiated effector memory CD45RA+ cells. The V and J genes are TRBV5-4 and TRBJ2-2; D is undetermined. This clonotype was obtained from a man in his thirties or forties in good health. The sequencing sample was made of naive CD8+ T cells sorted from blood. DNA of the CDR3: TGTGCCAGCAGCCCGCAGTTTCCGAACACCGGGGAGCTGTTTTTT. Its protein is CASSPQFPNTGELFF.